The T cell receptor (beta chain) under discussion was sequenced for a study of cytomegalovirus exposure and HLA in healthy donors. The study, taken as a whole, reports: It was reported that TCR beta sequences correctly inferred the HLA-A and HLA-B alleles for most subjects.

About this clone: Its antigen is undetermined.

This PCR relied on a set of 60 Vbeta primers and 13 Jbeta primers. Using immunoSEQ multiplex PCR, the repertoire was profiled, and TCRdb retains in-frame clones only, with some absent. The sample carries roughly 180,000 clones, about 9% recorded once. Trimming shortened V by 4 bases and J by 0 bases, and 17 bases separated the two germline ends. Germline V CDR1 and CDR2: SGHRS, YFSETQ. The CDR3 sequence is 17 residues long. The genes are TRBV5-1 and TRBJ2-1; D perhaps matches TRBD2 (5 bases). This receptor was identified in a woman aged 25-40 years in good health and CMV-seropositive. The sample was PBMCs. As DNA, the CDR3 is TGCGCCAGCAGCGAATTGGGAGTGATTAGCTCCTACAATGAGCAGTTCTTC. The encoded protein is CASSELGVISSYNEQFF.